A selection of T cell receptor beta chains follows, all from one sample in a study of OX40 agonist ivuxolimab in advanced cancers. This table comes from immunoSEQ multiplex PCR, and its TCRdb copy is limited to in-frame clones, with some not included. Of about 98,000 clones listed, approximately 86% are singletons. The specimen comprised CD4+ or CD8+ T cells sorted from blood, sampled in a trial of the OX40 agonist ivuxolimab. The receptor source for this set is an adult with an advanced solid tumor such as melanoma, head and neck, liver or kidney cancer. Each CDR3 is given with its conserved first and last residue. A D gene is named only where the DNA matches it firmly. Clone size appears in some rows only: once, few, many, or a class for an expanded clone.

V: TRBV29-1
size: -
D: -
J: TRBJ2-5
CDR3: CSVSPIQETQYF
DNA: TGCAGCGTTAGCCCAATCCAAGAGACCCAGTACTTC

V: TRBV2
size: few
D: -
J: TRBJ2-6
CDR3: CASKGHRSGANVLTF
DNA: TGTGCCAGCAAAGGTCACCGCTCTGGGGCCAACGTCCTGACTTTC

V: TRBV18
size: -
D: -
J: TRBJ2-2
CDR3: CASSPPTTGELFF
DNA: TGTGCCAGCTCACCACCGACCACCGGGGAGCTGTTTTTT

V: TRBV4-1
size: few
D: TRBD2
J: TRBJ2-3
CDR3: CASSQGGLAGGPLDTQYF
DNA: TGCGCCAGCAGCCAAGGCGGACTAGCGGGAGGGCCCCTAGATACGCAGTATTTT

V: TRBV28
size: -
D: TRBD1
J: TRBJ1-2
CDR3: CASSPQGAGNYGYTF
DNA: TGTGCCAGCAGCCCACAGGGGGCGGGTAACTATGGCTACACCTTC

V: TRBV2
size: few
D: -
J: TRBJ1-1
CDR3: CASVRDQKDLALF
DNA: TGTGCCAGCGTGAGGGACCAAAAGGACCTAGCTCTCTTT

V: TRBV27
size: -
D: TRBD2
J: TRBJ2-7
CDR3: CASSPWGTSGTYEQYF
DNA: TGTGCCAGCAGTCCATGGGGGACTAGCGGGACCTACGAGCAGTACTTC

V: TRBV11-2
size: -
D: TRBD2
J: TRBJ2-5
CDR3: CASSLETSAPGDF
DNA: TGTGCCAGCAGCTTGGAGACTAGCGCGCCGGGGGACTTC

V: TRBV5-1
size: -
D: -
J: TRBJ1-1
CDR3: CASSLERNTEAFF
DNA: TGCGCCAGCAGCTTGGAGCGGAACACTGAAGCTTTCTTT

V: TRBV5-6
size: -
D: -
J: TRBJ2-7
CDR3: CASSRPPEVAEQYF
DNA: TGTGCCAGCAGCCGGCCCCCAGAGGTGGCCGAGCAGTACTTC

V: TRBV11-2
size: -
D: -
J: TRBJ1-3
CDR3: CASSLVRHSGNTIYF
DNA: TGTGCCAGCAGCTTAGTCAGACATTCTGGAAACACCATATATTTT

V: TRBV27
size: -
D: TRBD1
J: TRBJ1-1
CDR3: CASSLDRTGVAFF
DNA: TGTGCCAGCAGTTTAGATCGGACAGGGGTGGCTTTCTTT

V: TRBV30
size: few
D: -
J: TRBJ1-5
CDR3: CACRQDGQPQHF
DNA: TGTGCCTGCCGACAGGACGGGCAGCCCCAGCATTTT

V: TRBV29-1
size: -
D: -
J: TRBJ2-1
CDR3: CSVVGGPNEQFF
DNA: TGCAGCGTTGTGGGGGGGCCAAATGAGCAGTTCTTC

V: TRBV18
size: -
D: -
J: TRBJ2-1
CDR3: CASSPPSDGYNEQFF
DNA: TGTGCCAGCTCACCACCGTCCGACGGCTACAATGAGCAGTTCTTC

V: TRBV5-1
size: -
D: -
J: TRBJ2-5
CDR3: CASSVDSTETQYF
DNA: TGCGCCAGCAGCGTGGACTCAACAGAGACCCAGTACTTC

V: TRBV30
size: few
D: TRBD1
J: TRBJ1-1
CDR3: CAWGTGIDTEAFF
DNA: TGTGCCTGGGGGACAGGGATTGACACTGAAGCTTTCTTT

V: TRBV10-1
size: -
D: -
J: TRBJ2-7
CDR3: CASSESISSEQYF
DNA: TGCGCCAGCAGTGAGTCAATTAGTTCGGAGCAGTACTTC

V: TRBV6-5
size: -
D: TRBD1
J: TRBJ2-5
CDR3: CASSYGDRELETQYF
DNA: TGTGCCAGCAGTTACGGGGACAGGGAATTGGAGACCCAGTACTTC